The present TCR beta chain was sequenced within a study of monozygotic twins with inflammatory bowel disease. TCRdb re-called the 5' RACE reads, yielding one record per CDR3 amino acid sequence without DNA. The sample's table shows about 85,000 distinct CDR3 sequences. CDR1 is MNHNY and CDR2 is SVGAGI in the germline V gene (reference sequence). CDR3 length: 14 amino acids. Sequences were obtained from blood. This clonotype originated in a human donor with ulcerative colitis or Crohn's disease, or a healthy co-twin of an affected twin (not recorded which). The gene calls are TRBV6-6 and TRBJ2-7; TCRdb's D gene call, TRBD1, goes unchecked for lack of DNA. CDR3: CASRSWTVSREQYF.